The 22 T cell receptor beta chains given below trace back to one sample, sequenced in a study of tumor-infiltrating lymphocytes in primary liver carcinoma. Reverse transcription of around 500 ng total RNA with a constant-region primer produced TCR beta cDNA. Libraries covering TCR beta were generated through three nested multiplex PCR rounds (using a slightly modified ARM-PCR). Researchers ran the first two PCR rounds for 9 to 10 cycles each with TRBV1-TRBV30 forward primers and a C-beta reverse primer. TCRdb re-called the multiplex PCR reads with MiXCR, one entry per CDR3 protein. The data contain about 100,000 distinct CDR3 sequences, less than 75% of them singletons. Co-extraction yielded RNA and DNA from approximately 22-30 mg of unsorted bulk tissue. Sequences were obtained from tumor-adjacent normal liver tissue. The receptor source for this set is a man between 35 and 55 years old with primary liver carcinoma and hepatitis B virus infection.

The gene calls are TRBV28 and TRBJ2-1; D perhaps matches TRBD2 (5 bases). Germline V gene sequence: CDR1 MDHEN, CDR2 SYDVKM. Trimming took 7 bases from V and 0 from J, leaving 16 bases between them. The CDR3 totals 16 residues. The CDR3 nucleotides are TGTGCCAGCACCCCCGAGGGTGGAAGCTCCTACAATGAGCAGTTCTTC. This codes for CASTPEGGSSYNEQFF.

The J gene is TRBJ1-3, the V gene TRBV11-2; D unresolved. The V end lost 1 base, the J end lost 0 bases, and 22 bases lay between the germline ends. This CDR3 is built from 20 residues. From germline, CDR1 is SGHAT and CDR2 FQNNGV. CDR3 bases: TGTGCCAGCAGCTTAGCTTATTATCAGGACGGAGATTCCTCTGGAAACACCATATATTTT. This encodes CASSLAYYQDGDSSGNTIYF.

About this clonotype: This may come from a read error, since a much larger clone is one base off. The rearrangement links TRBV10-3 to TRBJ2-1; D might be TRBD1 (5 bases). The germline CDR1 and CDR2 sequences are ENHRY and SYGVKD. There are 14 residues in the CDR3. CDR3 residues: CAISESATVNDQFF. Here the CDR3 DNA reads TGTGCCATCAGTGAGTCTGCGACAGTCAATGATCAGTTCTTC.

This chain uses TRBV29-1 with TRBJ2-2; TRBD2 aligns across 7 bases. This CDR3 spans 10 amino acids. CDR1 is SQVTM and CDR2 is ANQGSEA in the germline V gene. As DNA, the CDR3 is TGCAGTGTGGGGCGGGGGAAGCTGTTTTTT. The encoded protein is CSVGRGKLFF.

In regard to this clonotype: An end of the junction does not agree with germline; a read error may underlie this. This chain connects TRBV6-1 to TRBJ2-3; tentatively, D is TRBD2 (6 bases). Germline-derived CDR1 and CDR2 are MNHNS and SASEGT. This CDR3 spans 15 amino acids. Here the CDR3 DNA reads TGTGCCAGCGGTGAAGCCGCGGGGTTCACAGATACGCAGTATTTT. Protein sequence: CASGEAAGFTDTQYF.

For this clonotype: At one end, the junction sequence differs from germline, possibly due to a read error. The V call is TRBV11-2, the J call TRBJ2-3; 8 bases map to TRBD1. The CDR3 spans 17 residues. The germline V gene encodes CDR1 SGHAT and CDR2 FQNNGV. The CDR3 sequence is CASKVLRRAGGTDTLYF. The CDR3 nucleotides read TGTGCCAGCAAGGTTCTACGGAGGGCAGGGGGCACGGATACGCTGTATTTT. The full variable domain, rest sourced from reference TRBV11-2 and TRBJ2-3, is EAGVAQSPRYKIIEKRQSVAFWCNPISGHATLYWYQQILGQGPKLLIQFQNNGVVDDSQLPKDRFSAERLKGVDSTLKIQPAKLEDSAVYLCASKVLRRAGGTDTLYFGPGTRLTVL.

With respect to this clonotype: A read error may account for a junction end that differs from germline. CDR3 nucleotide sequence: TGTGTCAGCAGCTTGGATATCGGACTAGCCATTAGTGAGCAGTTCTTC. Its protein product is CVSSLDIGLAISEQFF. The chain joins TRBV11-2 to TRBJ2-1, with 8 positions matching TRBD2. Germline CDR1 and CDR2: SGHAT and FQNNGV. The CDR3 sequence is 16 residues long. The entire variable domain, with the rest obtained from reference TRBV11-2 and TRBJ2-1, is as follows: EAGVAQSPRYKIIEKRQSVAFWCNPISGHATLYWYQQILGQGPKLLIQFQNNGVVDDSQLPKDRFSAERLKGVDSTLKIQPAKLEDSAVYLCVSSLDIGLAISEQFFGPGTRLTVL.

Comment on this clonotype: The conserved phenylalanine or tryptophan normally closing the CDR3 is absent here, so this likely arose from a read error. V usage is TRBV4-1 and J usage is TRBJ2-1; D is unclear. CDR1 and CDR2 (germline): MGHRA, YSYEKL. The CDR3 totals 13 residues. Between the trimmed V and J ends, which lost 1 base and 6 bases, there was a span of 7 bases. CDR3 residues: CASSQGDCNEQFL. The CDR3 region has the DNA TGCGCCAGCAGCCAAGGAGACTGCAATGAGCAGTTCCTC.

A few counts support this clonotype. A much larger clone lies a single base off, so this may be a read error. This chain connects TRBV6-1 to TRBJ2-7, with D perhaps TRBD1 (5 bases). CDR1 and CDR2 (germline): MNHNS, SASEGT. This CDR3 region has 15 residues. The CDR3 bases are TGTGTCAGCAGTCGCTCAGGGAAGAATAGGTACGAGCAGTACTTC. It is translated as CVSSRSGKNRYEQYF.

The genes are TRBV30 and TRBJ2-7; possible D gene TRBD1, 6 bases. Germline loops: CDR1 GTSNPN, CDR2 SVGIG (reference sequence). V was trimmed by 4 bases and J by 3 bases, leaving 10 bases between them. CDR3 length equals 12 residues. CDR3 loop: CAWNEQGYEQYF. The CDR3 DNA is TGTGCCTGGAATGAACAGGGCTACGAGCAGTACTTC.

This clonotype occurred a few times. The gene calls are TRBV7-9 and TRBJ2-7, with TRBD1 matching 9 bases. V shed 1 base, J shed 5 bases, and the junction held 9 bases outside the gene matches. The CDR3 has 16 residues. CDR1 SEHNR and CDR2 FQNEAQ come from the germline V gene (reference sequence). DNA of the CDR3: TGTGCCAGCAGCTTAGTTGGAGACAGGGGGGGCAACGAGCAGTACTTC. It yields the protein CASSLVGDRGGNEQYF.

The chain employs TRBV15 and TRBJ2-3; D is ambiguous. V was trimmed by 4 bases and J by 8 bases, leaving 19 bases between them. From germline, CDR1 is LNHNV and CDR2 YYDKDF (reference sequence). This CDR3 has 15 amino acids. The CDR3 spells CATSIDSSPGTTQYF. The CDR3 region has the DNA TGTGCCACCAGCATAGATAGCTCCCCAGGAACTACGCAGTATTTT.

As regards this clonotype: This likely comes from a read error, as the CDR3 has no conserved phenylalanine or tryptophan at its end. The CDR3 here is CSVAPGRTGPNVLTL. The CDR3 DNA is TGCAGCGTTGCGCCGGGTAGGACTGGGCCCAACGTCCTGACTCTC. J is TRBJ2-6 and V is TRBV29-1; D might be TRBD2 (5 bases). The CDR3 is 15 amino acids. CDR1 is SQVTM, CDR2 ANQGSEA, per germline.

Notes on this clonotype: Since a much larger clone is just one base distant, this may be a read error. V is TRBV6-1 and J is TRBJ2-3; perhaps TRBD1 as D (5 bases). This CDR3 is built from 14 residues. CDR1 is MNHNS and CDR2 is SASEGT in the germline V gene. The CDR3 reads CASRWVEDTDMQYF. The CDR3 nucleotides read TGTGCCTCCAGGTGGGTCGAGGACACAGATATGCAGTATTTT.

Worth noting for this clonotype: One end of the junction does not line up with germline, which may come from a read error. The CDR3 bases are TGTGGTTCGCAGCGGACCTACACAGATACGCAGTACTTT. This sequence encodes CGSQRTYTDTQYF. The chain carries TRBV6-1 and TRBJ2-3; a possible D gene is TRBD2 (5 bases). Germline lookup yields CDR1 MNHNS and CDR2 SASEGT. The CDR3 is made up of 13 amino acids.

On this clonotype itself: This CDR3 is missing its conserved last phenylalanine or tryptophan, likely due to a read error. V is TRBV10-3 and J is TRBJ2-7; D perhaps matches TRBD1 (5 bases). V gave up 6 bases and J gave up 9 bases, with 18 bases separating them. Per germline, CDR1 ENHRY and CDR2 SYGVKD. The CDR3 is 13 amino acids. The CDR3 sequence is CAISPGNPTWQYL. DNA for the CDR3: TGTGCCATCAGCCCAGGGAACCCAACATGGCAGTACCTC.

Comments on this clonotype: The junction shows a germline mismatch at one end, possibly a read error. The J gene is TRBJ2-7, the V gene TRBV19; tentatively, D is TRBD1 (6 bases). Germline CDR1 LNHDA, CDR2 SQIVND (reference sequence). The CDR3 totals 15 residues. The CDR3 here is CVSSTRGLRDYEQYF. CDR3 in DNA: TGTGTCAGTAGTACCAGGGGCCTCCGGGACTACGAGCAGTACTTC.

This clonotype appeared many times. The chain uses TRBV10-3 and TRBJ2-7; 9 bases align to TRBD1. The CDR3 runs 14 residues. From germline, CDR1 is ENHRY and CDR2 SYGVKD. V shed 5 bases and J 3 bases; nucleotides not matched to a gene: 5. In nucleotides, the CDR3 is TGTGCCATCAGTTCCGGGACAGGGATCTACGAGCAGTACTTC. It translates to CAISSGTGIYEQYF.

The chain uses TRBV28 and TRBJ1-2; no firm D call. The length of the CDR3 is 13 residues. The germline V and J ends were trimmed by 6 bases and 2 bases, with 10 bases remaining between them. CDR1 and CDR2 (germline): MDHEN, SYDVKM. The CDR3 reads CASRSDSNYGYTF. The CDR3 DNA reads TGTGCCAGCAGGTCCGATTCCAACTATGGCTACACCTTC.

This clonotype was seen a handful of times. Given a much more abundant clone one base away, this may be a read error. The chain uses TRBV14 and TRBJ2-1; the D is unclear. There are 14 residues in the CDR3. Trimming removed 8 bases from V and 7 bases from J, with 18 bases in between. Germline V gene lookup returns CDR1 SGHDN and CDR2 FVKESK. CDR3 sequence: CASGLSPRWNEQFF. The DNA of the CDR3 is TGTGCCAGCGGCCTGTCCCCCCGGTGGAATGAGCAGTTCTTC.

Worth noting for this clonotype: A junction end diverges from the germline sequence, so it may reflect a read error. J is TRBJ1-2 and V is TRBV7-9; weak D call: TRBD1 (5 bases). The CDR3 spans 13 residues. Germline V gene sequence: CDR1 SEHNR, CDR2 FQNEAQ (reference sequence). Here the CDR3 DNA reads TGTGTCAGCAGCTTAGGGACCGCTTATGGCTACACCTTC. Residues: CVSSLGTAYGYTF.

With respect to this clonotype: No conserved phenylalanine or tryptophan is present at the end of the CDR3, so a read error is the likely explanation. The chain employs TRBV28 and TRBJ1-1, with D unclear. This CDR3 has 15 residues. V lost 4 bases and J 6 bases, leaving 18 bases between the germline ends. The germline V gene has CDR1 MDHEN and CDR2 SYDVKM. The CDR3 is CASSSLDGSRPEAFL. The CDR3 coding sequence is TGTGCCAGCAGTTCCCTGGACGGATCGCGGCCTGAAGCTTTCCTT.